Detailed here is one TCR beta chain. This sample is drawn from a study of blood T cell repertoires in COVID-19. Profiling relied on immunoSEQ multiplex PCR, and the TCRdb table lists in-frame clones only, not all of them. The data show a few hundred thousand clones, more than 75% seen once. The CDR3 length is 17 residues. Germline lookup yields CDR1 SGHAT and CDR2 FQNNGV. Trimming cost V 4 bases and J 0 bases; bases outside gene matches: 11. Across about 22 US areas, participants ranged in age from about 18 to 90 years. Categorization into cohorts depended on clinical history that participants reported. Those designated as exposed participants met a COVID-19 case within 2 weeks before study entry.

This sequence was found in a woman aged 50 to 60 who had been exposed to COVID-19. Specimen: PBMCs or T cells enriched from blood (not recorded which). The chain recombines TRBV11-2 with TRBJ2-7; TRBD2 matches 8 bases. CDR3 residues: CASSSIRGSGASYEQYF. The CDR3, as DNA: TGTGCCAGCAGCTCTATTAGGGGTAGCGGGGCCTCCTACGAGCAGTACTTC.